This T cell receptor beta chain was profiled in a study of blood T cell repertoires in COVID-19 (TCRdb year 2020). Study-wide context: Collaborator samples came from the United States, Italy and Spain and covered acute and convalescent phases of COVID-19. The material from the prospective study consisted of cDNA or gDNA derived from T cells, B-cell-depleted T cells, or PBMCs. Subjects who had been exposed to COVID-19, were actively infected with it, or had recovered from it provided the deeply sampled blood TCRbeta repertoires that made up the dataset. The repertoires were made available in a free public database intended to serve as a resource for research on the immune response to SARS-CoV-2. The samples were drawn from the first 160 participants of the ongoing ImmuneRACE study and from some 1,300 subjects provided by 6 global collaborators. Sample metadata almost always included a de-identified subject ID, COVID-19 status, age in years and sex. Where available, HLA class I and class II types were obtained from metadata supplied by the sample provider rather than from assay-based typing.

The immunoSEQ Assay, a bias-controlled multiplex PCR, was used to amplify TCRbeta CDR3 regions from genomic DNA. The paper's data handling went like this. The number of nucleated cells in each sample was estimated from the amplification of reference gene primers within the assay. To quantify the absolute abundance of each unique TCRbeta CDR3 rearrangement, sequence reads were collapsed and filtered. For each sample, productive Simpson clonality was calculated as the square root of Simpson's diversity index across productive rearrangements. In its TCRdb copy, this immuneACCESS table keeps in-frame sequences only and misses some clones. Where compared with another copy, unresolved V genes explain less than half of these, and the others have no known cause. The DNA gave D and trimming, while V, J and clone size come from that table. The sample contains 280,000 or so clones, roughly 87% of them found a single time. Almost 9.5% of the sample is taken by the ten largest.

Whole blood was collected in K2EDTA tubes by collaborating institutions according to the institutions' own protocols. For TCRbeta analysis, collaborators shipped samples in one of three forms: frozen whole blood, isolated PBMCs, or DNA extracted from either of those sample types. Concerning this clone itself: There is no known antigen for this receptor. Base-call qualities are not available, and no considerably larger clone is one nucleotide away.

Study-level results and caveats: How much clinical and demographic metadata was included differed by source and by participant, and the metadata was provided uncurated.

The V and J ends are trimmed by 1 base and 3 bases, leaving 13 bases between them. The germline V gene encodes CDR1 LNHDA and CDR2 SQIVND (reference sequence). The CDR3 covers 16 residues, taking in both the cysteine and the phenylalanine. Of the read, only the CDR3 DNA is kept; its 48 bases are in frame from base 1. This clonotype originated in a man aged 18 to 29 with active or convalescent COVID-19. Specimen: peripheral blood. The chain links TRBV19 with TRBJ1-5, with the D gene uncertain. The sequence in DNA is TGTGCCAGTAGTATAGGTCAGAATATGATCAATCAGCCCCAGCATTTT. Translated, it reads CASSIGQNMINQPQHF.